Shown below are 29 T cell receptor beta chains from a single sample sequenced in a study of cytomegalovirus exposure and HLA in healthy donors. Use of 60 Vbeta and 13 Jbeta primers characterized the PCR. Some clones are missing from TCRdb's copy, which holds only in-frame ones; the method was immunoSEQ multiplex PCR. The sample shows around 200,000 clones, roughly 80% of them seen only once. The sequenced material came from PBMCs. All receptors derive from a woman aged 35 to 49 in good health and CMV-seronegative.

The chain recombines TRBV18 with TRBJ1-1; D is ambiguous. V was trimmed by 4 bases and J by 0 bases, leaving 6 bases between them. This CDR3 is 13 amino acids long. The V gene's germline CDR1 is KGHSH and CDR2 LQKENI. CDR3 sequence: CASSLAMNTEAFF. In nucleotides, the CDR3 is TGTGCCAGCTCACTTGCGATGAACACTGAAGCTTTCTTT.

This clone appeared a single time. J is TRBJ1-2 and V is TRBV29-1, with 9 bases that match TRBD1. CDR1 and CDR2 (germline): SQVTM, ANQGSEA. Trimming at V came to 4 bases and at J to 5 bases, leaving 5 bases not matched to a gene. The CDR3 runs to 13 residues. The CDR3 loop is CSVVTGGNYGYTF. DNA of the CDR3: TGCAGCGTTGTAACAGGGGGCAATTATGGCTACACCTTC.

This rearrangement joins TRBV9 to TRBJ2-3; 8 nucleotides agree with TRBD2. The CDR3 is made up of 16 amino acids. Trimming took 7 bases from V and 4 from J; bases not matched to a gene: 14. Per the germline V gene, CDR1 is SGDLS and CDR2 is YYNGEE. The CDR3 region is CASAVLAANPSDTQYF. CDR3 nucleotides: TGTGCCAGCGCTGTACTAGCGGCAAACCCTTCAGATACGCAGTATTTT.

CDR3 loop: CASSLGTRHEQYF. The CDR3 DNA reads TGTGCCAGCAGTTTGGGGACTCGCCACGAGCAGTACTTC. The chain couples TRBV27 to TRBJ2-7; TRBD2 might be the D (6 bases). Germline V gene lookup returns CDR1 MNHEY and CDR2 SMNVEV (reference sequence). V shed 3 bases and J shed 5 bases, with 11 bases lying between them. The CDR3 spans 13 residues.

Only a few counts were recorded for this clone. The V call is TRBV29-1, the J call TRBJ2-1; D is ambiguous. The length of the CDR3 is 12 residues. V lost 4 bases and J lost 0, with 4 bases in between. CDR1 and CDR2 from the germline V gene are SQVTM and ANQGSEA. The CDR3 protein is CSVVSSYNEQFF. CDR3 in DNA: TGCAGCGTTGTTAGCTCCTACAATGAGCAGTTCTTC.

The chain couples TRBV27 to TRBJ2-6; 7 nucleotides match TRBD1. The germline V gene encodes CDR1 MNHEY and CDR2 SMNVEV (reference sequence). V was clipped by 2 bases and J by 3 bases; unmatched bases: 7. CDR3 size: 17 residues. CDR3 coding DNA: TGTGCCAGCAGTTTACGACAGGGCGGCGGTGGGGCCAACGTCCTGACTTTC. It is translated as CASSLRQGGGGANVLTF. The variable domain in full, completed from reference TRBV27 and TRBJ2-6, reads EAQVTQNPRYLITVTGKKLTVTCSQNMNHEYMSWYRQDPGLGLRQIYYSMNVEVTDKGDVPEGYKVSRKEKRNFPLILESPSPNQTSLYFCASSLRQGGGGANVLTFGAGSRLTVL.

The chain is built from TRBV30 and TRBJ2-3; 10 bases align to TRBD2. With V trimmed by 4 bases and J by 2 bases, 3 bases remained unmatched. The V gene's germline CDR1 is GTSNPN and CDR2 SVGIG (reference sequence). This CDR3 spans 14 amino acids. The CDR3 protein is CAWNLAGATDTQYF. CDR3 coding DNA: TGTGCCTGGAACCTAGCGGGAGCCACAGATACGCAGTATTTT.

The V call is TRBV19, the J call TRBJ1-1; D unresolved. This CDR3 contains 13 residues. Germline V CDR1 and CDR2: LNHDA, SQIVND (reference sequence). Trimming took 0 bases from V and 5 from J, leaving 7 bases between them. The CDR3 protein is CASSIDRWTEAFF. The CDR3 DNA follows: TGTGCCAGTAGTATAGATCGGTGGACTGAAGCTTTCTTT.

This clone has a single count. V usage is TRBV10-1 and J usage is TRBJ2-7; TRBD1 might be the D (6 bases). CDR1 and CDR2 (germline): WNHNN, SYGVQD (reference sequence). Trimming cost V 4 bases and J 5 bases, with 15 bases left between them. CDR3 length: 14 amino acids. CDR3 DNA sequence: TGCGCCAGCAGTGTGGACAGTAGCCTTAACGAGCAGTACTTC. Encoded protein: CASSVDSSLNEQYF.

This chain uses TRBV14 with TRBJ1-1; a weak D match, TRBD1 (6 bases). The CDR3 covers 12 residues. Trimming removed 1 base at V and 8 bases at J, with 8 bases between. Germline assignment: CDR1 SGHDN and CDR2 FVKESK. The chain's CDR3 is CASSQVGTEAFF. DNA for the CDR3: TGTGCCAGCAGCCAAGTGGGGACAGAAGCTTTCTTT.

The chain is built from TRBV30 and TRBJ1-2, with D possibly being TRBD1 (5 bases). Trimming shortened V by 7 bases and J by 7 bases, and 13 bases separated the two germline ends. The CDR3 spans 11 residues. Germline V gene sequence: CDR1 GTSNPN, CDR2 SVGIG (reference sequence). In nucleotides, the CDR3 is TGTGCCTCATCTAGGGGTGGTGGCTACACCTTC. Translating it yields CASSRGGGYTF.

The chain is built from TRBV11-2 and TRBJ2-5; 8 bases line up with TRBD1. The DNA matches TRBJ2-7 better at its end, which makes the J call doubtful. From germline, CDR1 is SGHAT and CDR2 FQNNGV. The CDR3 has 14 amino acids. CDR3 in amino acids: CASSYLGQVYEQYF. CDR3 DNA sequence: TGTGCCAGCAGCTACCTGGGACAGGTCTACGAGCAGTACTTC.

The V gene is TRBV4-1, the J gene TRBJ1-2; tentatively, D is TRBD1 (5 bases). Germline assignment: CDR1 MGHRA and CDR2 YSYEKL. V was cut by 1 base and J by 8 bases, with 20 bases left in between. The length of the CDR3 is 16 residues. Here the CDR3 DNA reads TGCGCCAGCAGCCAAGGAGGGGAGGGTCAGGGTGGCGGCTACACCTTC. Translated: CASSQGGEGQGGGYTF.

The CDR3 DNA follows: TGTGCCAGCAGCTACCAGGACAGGGGGGACGAGCAGTACTTC. This gives the protein CASSYQDRGDEQYF. J is TRBJ2-7 and V is TRBV11-2; TRBD1 matches 10 bases. Germline trimming cut 4 bases from V and 5 bases from J; bases unmatched to any gene: 5. Looked up from germline, CDR1 is SGHAT and CDR2 is FQNNGV. The CDR3 totals 14 residues.

CDR3 residues: CSVAAYEQYF. CDR3 sequence (DNA): TGCAGCGTGGCCGCCTACGAGCAGTACTTC. V gene TRBV29-1 combines with J gene TRBJ2-7; D uncertain. The V and J ends lost 6 bases and 2 bases respectively, with 5 bases between them. Per the germline V gene, CDR1 is SQVTM and CDR2 is ANQGSEA. The CDR3 runs 10 residues.

The rearrangement links TRBV5-4 to TRBJ2-6; D is possibly TRBD1 (6 bases). In germline, CDR1 is SGHNT, CDR2 YYREEE (reference sequence). V was shortened by 3 bases and J by 6 bases, with 13 bases between the two germline ends. The CDR3 spans 15 residues. The CDR3 protein is CASSSPGQEANVLTF. In nucleotides, the CDR3 is TGTGCCAGCAGCTCACCGGGACAAGAGGCCAACGTCCTGACTTTC.

V is TRBV16 and J is TRBJ2-1; D gene unclear. The CDR3 has 15 amino acids. The germline V and J ends were trimmed by 0 bases and 6 bases, with 12 bases remaining between them. CDR1 is KGHSY and CDR2 is FQNENV in the germline V gene. The CDR3 nucleotides read TGTGCCAGCAGCCAATCGAAAGGCCGACTCAATGAGCAGTTCTTC. Translation gives CASSQSKGRLNEQFF.

As regards this clone: Distinct nucleotide sequences in the sample also encode this CDR3. The genes are TRBV5-1 and TRBJ1-1; the D gene is possibly TRBD1 (6 bases). CDR3 length: 14 amino acids. The V and J ends lost 4 bases and 0 bases respectively, with 10 bases between them. Looked up from germline, CDR1 is SGHRS and CDR2 is YFSETQ. In DNA form, the CDR3 reads TGCGCCAGCAGCCCGGGACATTTGAACACTGAAGCTTTCTTT. Translating gives CASSPGHLNTEAFF.

The sample holds a few counts of this clone. The CDR3 coding sequence is TGTGCCAGCAGTGAACTGGGCAGTTACTCTGGGGCCAACGTCCTGACTTTC. Translation gives CASSELGSYSGANVLTF. The chain combines TRBV6-1 with TRBJ2-6; D gene ambiguous. CDR3 length equals 17 residues. CDR1 and CDR2 from the germline V gene are MNHNS and SASEGT. Trimming stripped 2 bases from V and 0 bases from J, with 11 bases between.

A remark on this clone: At one boundary the junction diverges from the germline segment, which might be a read error. The V call is TRBV6-5, the J call TRBJ1-1, with a tentative D call TRBD1 (6 bases). The CDR3 is 14 amino acids. CDR1 is MNHEY, CDR2 SVGAGI, per germline. As DNA, the CDR3 is TGTGCCAGCAGTTACTCGATGGGGGACACTGCAGCTTTCTTT. It specifies CASSYSMGDTAAFF.

The rearrangement links TRBV11-2 to TRBJ2-1, with TRBD1 as a possible D gene (6 bases). Trimming took off 4 bases at V and 6 bases at J, with 22 bases between the two ends. The CDR3 has 17 residues. The germline CDR1 and CDR2 sequences are SGHAT and FQNNGV. The CDR3 bases are TGTGCCAGCAGCTGGGGCACACAGGGACGGAGCGTCAATGAGCAGTTCTTC. Its translation: CASSWGTQGRSVNEQFF.

There are a few counts of this clone. V gene TRBV4-1 combines with J gene TRBJ2-5; the D is unclear. This CDR3 has 14 amino acids. Trimming removed 0 bases from V and 1 base from J, with 6 bases in between. CDR1 and CDR2 (germline): MGHRA, YSYEKL. The CDR3 loop is CASSQDRAQETQYF. The CDR3 DNA reads as TGCGCCAGCAGCCAAGATCGCGCCCAAGAGACCCAGTACTTC.

The chain carries TRBV5-8 and TRBJ2-1; the D gene is possibly TRBD2 (6 bases). V was cut by 2 bases and J by 5 bases, with 11 bases left in between. The CDR3 runs 14 residues. Germline CDR1 reads SGHTS; CDR2 reads YDEGEE. The CDR3 here is CASSLTGSHNEQFF. The DNA of the CDR3 is TGTGCCAGCAGCTTAACCGGGAGCCACAATGAGCAGTTCTTC.

This clone came up a few times. V gene TRBV5-1 combines with J gene TRBJ2-6, with TRBD1 matching over 7 bases. This CDR3 has 14 residues. The germline V gene has CDR1 SGHRS and CDR2 YFSETQ. The CDR3 DNA sequence: TGCGCGACGGGACAGTCCTCTGGGGCCAACGTCCTGACTTTC. It yields the protein CATGQSSGANVLTF.

The chain combines TRBV7-5 with TRBJ2-1; the table's D call TRBD2 went unverified against the DNA. TRBV7-5 is a documented pseudogene. The CDR3 has 15 residues. In DNA, the CDR3 is TGTGTCAGAAGCGCAGGGAGGGCCTTAACCAATGAGCAGTTCTTC. Protein: CVRSAGRALTNEQFF.

The chain carries TRBV7-2 and TRBJ2-7; 9 nucleotides agree with TRBD2. CDR1 SGHTA and CDR2 FQGNSA come from the germline V gene. Trimming cost V 1 base and J 4 bases; bases outside gene matches: 5. The CDR3 contains 15 residues. DNA for the CDR3: TGTGCCAGCAGCTTAGGCGCGGGAGGGGCTTACGAGCAGTACTTC. Its protein is CASSLGAGGAYEQYF. Full variable domain (missing parts from reference TRBV7-2 and TRBJ2-7): GAGVSQSPSNKVTEKGKDVELRCDPISGHTALYWYRQSLGQGLEFLIYFQGNSAPDKSGLPSDRFSAERTGGSVSTLTIQRTQQEDSAVYLCASSLGAGGAYEQYFGPGTRLTVT.

V is TRBV30 and J is TRBJ1-4; D perhaps matches TRBD1 (6 bases). Looked up from germline, CDR1 is GTSNPN and CDR2 is SVGIG (reference sequence). Trimming removed 7 bases at V and 6 bases at J, with 15 bases between. The CDR3 covers 13 residues. The CDR3 loop reads CASQQGGDEKLFF. The CDR3 DNA follows: TGTGCCTCCCAACAGGGAGGGGATGAAAAACTGTTTTTT.

The chain joins TRBV14 to TRBJ2-5, with unresolved D. The germline V and J ends were trimmed by 1 base and 4 bases, with 10 bases remaining between them. Looked up from germline, CDR1 is SGHDN and CDR2 is FVKESK. The CDR3 spans 14 residues. The CDR3 loop is CASSQVVGRETQYF. The CDR3 DNA follows: TGTGCCAGCAGCCAAGTAGTGGGCAGAGAGACCCAGTACTTC.

For this clone: One junction end disagrees with the germline gene, perhaps due to a read error. The rearrangement links TRBV7-9 to TRBJ1-4; 10 positions match TRBD1. CDR1 is SEHNR and CDR2 is FQNEAQ in the germline V gene (reference sequence). The CDR3 covers 17 residues. The CDR3 loop is CSSSTGQGGATNEKLFF. The CDR3 coding sequence is TGTTCCAGCAGCACTGGACAGGGGGGGGCAACTAATGAAAAACTGTTTTTT.